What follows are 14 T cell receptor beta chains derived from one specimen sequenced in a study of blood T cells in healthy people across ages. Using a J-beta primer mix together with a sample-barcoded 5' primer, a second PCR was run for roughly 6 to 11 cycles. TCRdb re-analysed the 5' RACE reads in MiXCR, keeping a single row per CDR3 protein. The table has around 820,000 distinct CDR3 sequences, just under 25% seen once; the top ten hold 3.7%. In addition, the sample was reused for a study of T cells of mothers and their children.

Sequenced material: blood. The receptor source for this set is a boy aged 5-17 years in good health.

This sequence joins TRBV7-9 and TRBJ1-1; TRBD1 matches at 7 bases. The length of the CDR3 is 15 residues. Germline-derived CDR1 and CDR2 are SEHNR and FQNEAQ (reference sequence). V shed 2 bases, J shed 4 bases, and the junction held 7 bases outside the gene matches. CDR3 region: CASSLKSDRSTEAFF. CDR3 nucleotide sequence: TGTGCCAGCAGCTTAAAATCGGACAGGAGCACTGAAGCTTTCTTT.

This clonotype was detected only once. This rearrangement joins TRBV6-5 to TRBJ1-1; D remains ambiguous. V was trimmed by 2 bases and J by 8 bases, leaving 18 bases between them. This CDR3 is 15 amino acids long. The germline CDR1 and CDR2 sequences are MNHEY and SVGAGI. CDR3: CASSYVPGPMVEAFF. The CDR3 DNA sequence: TGTGCCAGCAGTTACGTCCCAGGCCCTATGGTGGAAGCTTTCTTT.

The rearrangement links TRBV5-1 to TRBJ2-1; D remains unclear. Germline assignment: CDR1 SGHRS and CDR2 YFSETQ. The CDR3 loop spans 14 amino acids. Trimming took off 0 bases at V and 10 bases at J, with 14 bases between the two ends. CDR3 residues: CASSLEAGSTEQFF. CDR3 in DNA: TGCGCCAGCAGCTTGGAGGCCGGATCCACCGAGCAGTTCTTC.

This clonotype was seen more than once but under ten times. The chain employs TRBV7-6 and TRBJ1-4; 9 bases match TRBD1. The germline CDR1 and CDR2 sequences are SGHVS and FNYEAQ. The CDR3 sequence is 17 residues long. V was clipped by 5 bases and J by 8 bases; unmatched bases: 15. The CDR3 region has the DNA TGTGCCAGCAGCCTGACACTCCGGGACAGGGTAAAAGAAAAACTGTTTTTT. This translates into CASSLTLRDRVKEKLFF.

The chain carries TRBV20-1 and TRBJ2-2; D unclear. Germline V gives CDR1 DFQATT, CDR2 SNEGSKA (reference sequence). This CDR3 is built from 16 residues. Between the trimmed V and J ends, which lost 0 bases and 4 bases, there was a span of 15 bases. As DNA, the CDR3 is TGCAGTGCTAGAGAGCGCCAGCCCCCGGGCACCGGGGAGCTGTTTTTT. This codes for CSARERQPPGTGELFF.

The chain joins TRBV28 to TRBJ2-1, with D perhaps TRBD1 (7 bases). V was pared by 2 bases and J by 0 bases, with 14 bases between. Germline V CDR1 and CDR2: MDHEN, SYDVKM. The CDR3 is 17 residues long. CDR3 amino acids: CASSLGPGGSSYNEQFF. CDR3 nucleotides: TGTGCCAGCAGTTTAGGCCCAGGGGGGAGCTCCTACAATGAGCAGTTCTTC. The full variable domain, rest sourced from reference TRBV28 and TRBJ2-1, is DVKVTQSSRYLVKRTGEKVFLECVQDMDHENMFWYRQDPGLGLRLIYFSYDVKMKEKGDIPEGYSVSREKKERFSLILESASTNQTSMYLCASSLGPGGSSYNEQFFGPGTRLTVL.

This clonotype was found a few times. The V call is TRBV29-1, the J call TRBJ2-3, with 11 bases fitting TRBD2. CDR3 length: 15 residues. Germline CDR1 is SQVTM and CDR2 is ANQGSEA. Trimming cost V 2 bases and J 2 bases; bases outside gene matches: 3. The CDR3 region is CSVERGLADTDTQYF. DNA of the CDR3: TGCAGCGTTGAAAGGGGACTAGCGGACACAGATACGCAGTATTTT.

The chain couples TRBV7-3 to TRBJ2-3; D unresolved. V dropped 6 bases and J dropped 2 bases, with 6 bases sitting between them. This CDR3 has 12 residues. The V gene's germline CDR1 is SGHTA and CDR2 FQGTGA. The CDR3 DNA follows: TGTGCCAGCAGTTATAACACAGATACGCAGTATTTT. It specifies CASSYNTDTQYF. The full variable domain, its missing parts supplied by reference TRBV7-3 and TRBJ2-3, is GAGVSQTPSNKVTEKGKYVELRCDPISGHTALYWYRQSLGQGPEFLIYFQGTGAADDSGLPNDRFFAVRPEGSVSTLKIQRTERGDSAVYLCASSYNTDTQYFGPGTRLTVL.

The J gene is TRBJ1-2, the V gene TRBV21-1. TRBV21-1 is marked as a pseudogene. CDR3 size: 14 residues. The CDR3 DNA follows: TGTGCCAGCAGCAAAGATCTCTGGACCGGCGGCTACACCTTC. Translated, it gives CASSKDLWTGGYTF.

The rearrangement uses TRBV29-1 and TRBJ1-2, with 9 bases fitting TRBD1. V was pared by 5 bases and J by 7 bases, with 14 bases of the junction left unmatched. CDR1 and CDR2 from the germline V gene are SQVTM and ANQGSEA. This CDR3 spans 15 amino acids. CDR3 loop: CSVSLAPQGATGYTF. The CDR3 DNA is TGCAGCGTTTCTCTCGCCCCACAGGGGGCAACTGGCTACACCTTC.

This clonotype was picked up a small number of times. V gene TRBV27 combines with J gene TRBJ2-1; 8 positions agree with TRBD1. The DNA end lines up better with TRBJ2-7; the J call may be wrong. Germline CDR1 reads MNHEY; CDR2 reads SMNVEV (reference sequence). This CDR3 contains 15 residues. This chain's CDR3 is CASSKGTGNSYEQYF. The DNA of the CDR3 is TGTGCCAGCTCAAAAGGGACAGGCAACTCCTACGAGCAGTACTTC.

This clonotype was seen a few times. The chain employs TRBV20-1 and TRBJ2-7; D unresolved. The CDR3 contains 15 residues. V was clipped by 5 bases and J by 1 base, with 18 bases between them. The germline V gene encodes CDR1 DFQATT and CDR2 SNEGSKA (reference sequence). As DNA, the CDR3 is TGCAGTGCTCCTATTCCTCAAAGTCAATCCTACGAGCAGTACTTC. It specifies CSAPIPQSQSYEQYF.

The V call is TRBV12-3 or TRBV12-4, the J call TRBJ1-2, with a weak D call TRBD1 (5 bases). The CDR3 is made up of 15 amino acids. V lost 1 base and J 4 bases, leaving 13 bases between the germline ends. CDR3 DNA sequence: TGTGCCAGCAGTTTAGGTGCGGGGCTCGGCTATGGCTACACCTTC. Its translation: CASSLGAGLGYGYTF.

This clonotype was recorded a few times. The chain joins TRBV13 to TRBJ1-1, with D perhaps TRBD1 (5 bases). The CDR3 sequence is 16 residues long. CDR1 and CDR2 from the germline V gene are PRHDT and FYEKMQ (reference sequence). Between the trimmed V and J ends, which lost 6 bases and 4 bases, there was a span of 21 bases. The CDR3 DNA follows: TGTGCCAGCAGAATACGTCCCGAGGGGACGTTCACTGAAGCTTTCTTT. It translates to CASRIRPEGTFTEAFF.